This T cell receptor beta chain was observed in a study of blood T cell repertoires in COVID-19. In the study overall: Samples of COVID-19 (acute and convalescent) were obtained from the United States, Italy and Spain.

Authors' analysis steps: The authors estimated nucleated cell counts from reference gene primer amplification. Measured with immunoSEQ multiplex PCR; TCRdb has only the in-frame clones, and not every one. Clonal size and the V and J genes are those of that table, whereas D and trimming came from the DNA. Altogether roughly 320,000 clones are present, about nine tenths being singletons, with the ten largest covering less than 2%. Germline V CDR1 and CDR2: LNHDA, SQIVND (reference sequence). V was clipped by 6 bases and J by 6 bases; unmatched bases: 14. The CDR3 covers 15 residues. The sample was peripheral blood. The source of this sequence is a woman aged 30 to 39 with COVID-19, enrolled during active disease. The genes are TRBV19 and TRBJ2-7, with TRBD2 matching 7 bases. The CDR3 region has the DNA TGTGCCAGTAGAGGTAAGGGGTCGGGAGGTTTCGAGCAGTACTTC. It is translated as CASRGKGSGGFEQYF.